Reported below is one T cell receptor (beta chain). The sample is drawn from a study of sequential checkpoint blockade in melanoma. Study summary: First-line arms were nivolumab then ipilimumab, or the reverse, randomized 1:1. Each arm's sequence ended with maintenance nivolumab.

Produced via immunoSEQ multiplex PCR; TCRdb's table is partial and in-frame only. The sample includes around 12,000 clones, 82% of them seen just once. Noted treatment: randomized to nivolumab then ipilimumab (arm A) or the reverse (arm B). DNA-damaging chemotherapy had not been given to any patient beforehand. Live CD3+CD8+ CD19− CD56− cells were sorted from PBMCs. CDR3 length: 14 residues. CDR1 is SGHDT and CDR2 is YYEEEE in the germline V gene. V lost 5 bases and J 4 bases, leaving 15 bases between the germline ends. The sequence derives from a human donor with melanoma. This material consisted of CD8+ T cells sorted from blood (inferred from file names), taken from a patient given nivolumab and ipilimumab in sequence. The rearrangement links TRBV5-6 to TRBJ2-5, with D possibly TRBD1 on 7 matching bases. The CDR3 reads CASRTRQGRETQYF. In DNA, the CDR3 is TGTGCCAGCAGGACTAGACAGGGAAGAGAGACCCAGTACTTC.